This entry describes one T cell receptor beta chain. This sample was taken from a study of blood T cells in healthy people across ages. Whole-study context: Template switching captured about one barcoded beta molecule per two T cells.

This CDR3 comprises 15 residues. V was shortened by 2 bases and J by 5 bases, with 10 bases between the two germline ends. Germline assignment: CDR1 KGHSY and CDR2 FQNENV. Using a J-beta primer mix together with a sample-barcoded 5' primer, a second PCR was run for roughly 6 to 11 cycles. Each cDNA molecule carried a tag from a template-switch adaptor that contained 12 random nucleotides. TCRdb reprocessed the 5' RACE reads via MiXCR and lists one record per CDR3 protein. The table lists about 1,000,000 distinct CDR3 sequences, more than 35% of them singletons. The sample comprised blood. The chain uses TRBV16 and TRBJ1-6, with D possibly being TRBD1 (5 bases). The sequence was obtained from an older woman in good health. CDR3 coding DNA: TGTGCCAGCAGCCAACAGGGAAGGGATAATTCACCCCTCCACTTT. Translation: CASSQQGRDNSPLHF. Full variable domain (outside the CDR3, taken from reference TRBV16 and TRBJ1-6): GEEVAQTPKHLVRGEGQKAKLYCAPIKGHSYVFWYQQVLKNEFKFLISFQNENVFDETGMPKERFSAKCLPNSPCSLEIQATKLEDSAVYFCASSQQGRDNSPLHFGNGTRLTVT.